Listed below are T cell receptor beta chains from one sample, sequenced in a study of T cells in localized non-small cell lung cancer. Measured with immunoSEQ multiplex PCR; TCRdb has only the in-frame clones, and not every one. Among about 43,000 clones listed, about 91% were seen once. The material was PBMCs, obtained before any cancer treatment. The source is a woman aged 35 to 75 with stage II lung adenocarcinoma. Both conserved end residues are trimmed from each CDR3. Clone sizes are given selectively: once, few, many, or a class where the clone is expanded.

>TRBJ2-7|TRBV7-9|-
ASSNQRGAYEQY
>TRBJ2-3|TRBV9|once
ASSPRRGGLTQY
>TRBJ1-2|TRBV6-5|-
ASSGADGANYGYT
>TRBJ2-1|TRBV15|-
ATSRDGAGGERQF
>TRBJ2-3|TRBV18|-
ASSPGLESDTQY
>TRBJ2-7|TRBV5-4|-
ASSLGTTYEQY
>TRBJ1-2|TRBV9|-
ASSVVTRDHGYT
>TRBJ1-2|TRBV5-5|once
ASSLLAGGYT
>TRBJ2-2|TRBV11-2|-
ASSLEYRGRAGELF
>TRBJ2-5|TRBV11-2|-
ASSWNRDRGQETQY
>TRBJ2-7|TRBV2|once
ASSEGTGFHEQY
>TRBJ1-3|TRBV15|-
ATSRDQSGNTIY
>TRBJ2-7|TRBV7-7|-
ASSLGGGSYEQY
>TRBJ1-2|TRBV6-5|-
ASSRPGTGNYGYT
>TRBJ1-2|TRBV11-2|-
ASSLVEGGYT
>TRBJ1-6|TRBV6-1|-
ASSPHPPGNSPLH
>TRBJ1-3|TRBV27|-
ASSLSTRRRPFGNTIY
>TRBJ1-2|TRBV15|-
ATSRDDYGYT
>TRBJ1-4|TRBV2|-
ASRETGVNEKLF
>TRBJ1-5|TRBV19|-
ASRVRASNQPQH
>TRBJ2-7|TRBV27|once
ASSSWTAGSEQY
>TRBJ2-1|TRBV7-9|-
ASSLAGSIYNEQF
>TRBJ2-4|TRBV7-2|-
ASSFLTGEKNIQY
>TRBJ1-2|TRBV15|-
ATSRDFGRDINYGYT
>TRBJ1-1|TRBV4-1|-
ASSQVPQGGERTEAF
>TRBJ2-1|TRBV27|-
ASSWSGNTYNEQF
>TRBJ2-5|TRBV19|-
ASSPQDRGETQY
>TRBJ2-5|TRBV5-4|-
ASRYEAGETQY
>TRBJ1-5|TRBV4-1|-
ASSQTGGGNQPQH
>TRBJ1-1|TRBV6-5|-
ASSYSAGRRTEAF
>TRBJ2-3|TRBV18|-
ASSPMSAGGHRDTQY
>TRBJ2-5|TRBV7-7|once
ASSGDRQETQY
>TRBJ1-5|TRBV6-1|-
ASKGGSLYNQPQH
>TRBJ2-5|TRBV11-2|-
ASSLSLAQGEGGETQY
>TRBJ2-1|TRBV10-1|-
ASSESGGAYNEQF
>TRBJ2-7|TRBV15|once
ATSREKGGGRAREEQY
>TRBJ2-7|TRBV28|-
ASSLGARGEQY
>TRBJ2-1|TRBV7-9|-
ASSTGTPRDEQF
>TRBJ1-2|TRBV28|-
ASSSPGQGIDGYT
>TRBJ1-1|TRBV19|once
ASSITRTENTEAF
>TRBJ2-1|TRBV5-8|-
ASSLVGDGTGGEQF
>TRBJ2-1|TRBV7-2|-
ASSSPYRNNEQF
>TRBJ1-4|TRBV5-1|-
ASSPRGRNEKLF
>TRBJ1-2|TRBV28|-
ASSWGYGYT
>TRBJ1-2|TRBV28|-
ASSPVSRDRGLNGYT
>TRBJ2-7|TRBV29-1|-
SVEDPVEQY
>TRBJ1-1|TRBV7-9|-
ASSLSQGPPTNTEAF